The clone carrying this T cell receptor (beta chain) occurred many times. The antigen is undetermined. The sample originates from a study of CD8 T cells in ankylosing spondylitis. Whole-study findings and limits: Existing reports had already noted some motif variants in reactive arthritis synovial fluid and blood.

TCRdb reprocessed the 5' RACE reads via MiXCR and lists one record per CDR3 protein. The sample contains 250,000 to 300,000 distinct CDR3 sequences, 15% to 20% of which appear only once. The germline CDR1 and CDR2 sequences are DFQATT and SNEGSKA (reference sequence). V lost 6 bases, J lost 15 bases, and 15 bases lay in between. This CDR3 is built from 10 residues. The chain links TRBV20-1 to TRBJ2-4; D gene ambiguous. This clonotype was sampled from a male donor with ankylosing spondylitis or in good health (not recorded which). The specimen was blood, either unsorted or a sorted T cell fraction (not recorded which). The CDR3 DNA reads as TGCAGTGCCCTCGGACCGGGCATGTACTTC. It encodes CSALGPGMYF.